The 4 T cell receptor beta chains given below trace back to one sample, sequenced in a study of blood T cell repertoires in COVID-19. Produced via immunoSEQ multiplex PCR; TCRdb's table is partial and in-frame only. This table has 75,000 to 95,000 clones, less than 75% appearing once. Sequenced: peripheral blood. These receptors came from a woman aged 55 to 70 in a cohort sampled during active or convalescent COVID-19.

The rearrangement links TRBV5-1 to TRBJ1-1; maybe TRBD1 (5 bases). Germline assignment: CDR1 SGHRS and CDR2 YFSETQ. This CDR3 spans 16 amino acids. The ends were cut back, 3 bases at V and 8 bases at J, with 23 bases in the middle. The CDR3 DNA is TGCGCCAGCAGCTCCGGGCAGGGTATCGGTGGCTCCGAAGCTTTCTTT. Translation: CASSSGQGIGGSEAFF.

This chain links TRBV2 with TRBJ2-1; 7 bases line up with TRBD2. The CDR3 totals 19 residues. Germline V lookup: CDR1 SNHLY, CDR2 FYNNEI. V lost 4 bases to trimming and J lost 0 bases; unmatched junction nucleotides: 15. The CDR3 DNA reads TGTGCCAGCAGTGGCCGGGGGGATTACTCAACGAGCTCCTACAATGAGCAGTTCTTC. As protein: CASSGRGDYSTSSYNEQFF.

V and J are TRBV9 and TRBJ2-1; D possibly corresponds to TRBD2 (5 bases). From germline, CDR1 is SGDLS and CDR2 YYNGEE. V was cut by 2 bases and J by 3 bases, with 9 bases left in between. This CDR3 has 14 residues. The CDR3 DNA reads as TGTGCCAGCAGCGTGTTAGCGTACTACAATGAGCAGTTCTTC. Its translation is CASSVLAYYNEQFF.

The rearrangement uses TRBV7-8 and TRBJ2-7, with D perhaps matching TRBD1 (5 bases). V was shortened by 2 bases and J by 7 bases, with 15 bases between the two germline ends. Germline CDR1 and CDR2: SGHVS and FQNEAQ. This CDR3 region has 14 residues. CDR3 loop: CASSLQGPRTEQYF. CDR3 coding DNA: TGTGCCAGCAGCTTACAAGGTCCCCGGACAGAGCAGTACTTC.